The 9 T cell receptor beta chains listed next were all sequenced from one sample in a study of control samples from healthy donors and cancer patients. Clones were read by immunoSEQ multiplex PCR, and TCRdb kept only the in-frame ones, dropping some. The data show about 130,000 clones, around 90% seen once. The sample consisted of blood. The receptors were gathered from a man younger than 35 in good health.

The CDR3 DNA follows: TGTGCCAGCAGTGGCCGGGGTGCTATGAACACTGAAGCTTTCTTT. The encoded protein is CASSGRGAMNTEAFF. The chain is built from TRBV2 and TRBJ1-1; D remains unclear. Per germline, CDR1 SNHLY and CDR2 FYNNEI. V gave up 4 bases and J gave up 0 bases, with 12 bases separating them. This CDR3 has 15 amino acids.

The CDR3: CASSQEKRGGTFPYNEQFF. In DNA form, the CDR3 reads TGCGCCAGCAGCCAAGAGAAGCGGGGGGGCACCTTCCCCTACAATGAGCAGTTCTTC. This chain links TRBV4-1 with TRBJ2-1, with 10 bases aligning to TRBD2. Looked up from germline, CDR1 is MGHRA and CDR2 is YSYEKL. Losses at the gene ends were 0 bases for V and 2 bases for J; bases not matched to a gene: 10. The CDR3 is 19 amino acids.

This clone has only a few counts. The chain is built from TRBV25-1 and TRBJ2-2; 12 bases line up with TRBD2. V dropped 4 bases and J dropped 5; count of bases not matched to a gene: 8. This CDR3 comprises 17 residues. CDR1 MGHDK and CDR2 SYGVNS come from the germline V gene. CDR3 coding DNA: TGTGCCAGCAGTGGCCTAGCGGGAGGGCCGGGAACCGGGGAGCTGTTTTTT. It translates to CASSGLAGGPGTGELFF.

This sequence joins TRBV7-2 and TRBJ2-3, with 8 positions matching TRBD2. The CDR3 is made up of 15 amino acids. The germline CDR1 and CDR2 sequences are SGHTA and FQGNSA. V lost 5 bases, J lost 1 base, and 5 bases stayed unmatched. CDR3 in DNA: TGTGCCAGCAGCCCGGGGGGGCTTGGCACAGATACGCAGTATTTT. Amino acids: CASSPGGLGTDTQYF. Filled out from reference TRBV7-2 and TRBJ2-3, the complete variable domain reads GAGVSQSPSNKVTEKGKDVELRCDPISGHTALYWYRQSLGQGLEFLIYFQGNSAPDKSGLPSDRFSAERTGGSVSTLTIQRTQQEDSAVYLCASSPGGLGTDTQYFGPGTRLTVL.

The gene calls are TRBV5-4 and TRBJ2-3; TRBD1 matches at 8 bases. The CDR3 has 14 residues. Trimming cost V 4 bases and J 1 base; bases outside gene matches: 2. Germline V CDR1 and CDR2: SGHNT, YYREEE (reference sequence). The CDR3 protein is CASSPGQGTDTQYF. The CDR3 bases are TGTGCCAGCAGCCCGGGACAGGGCACAGATACGCAGTATTTT.

CDR3 DNA sequence: TGTGCCAGCTCACCAACAGGGGTTGATCAGCCCCAGCATTTT. It codes for CASSPTGVDQPQHF. V and J are TRBV18 and TRBJ1-5; 7 positions match TRBD1. This CDR3 has 14 amino acids. The J segment lost 5 bases and the V segment lost 2 bases, leaving 3 bases of the junction unmatched. CDR1 and CDR2 from the germline V gene are KGHSH and LQKENI.

The rearrangement joins TRBV7-3 to TRBJ2-5; D is unclear. Germline CDR1 reads SGHTA; CDR2 reads FQGTGA. The CDR3 totals 13 residues. V lost 5 bases and J lost 7, with 14 bases in between. CDR3 sequence reads: CASSLQPSGTQYF. CDR3 nucleotides: TGTGCCAGCAGCCTTCAACCATCGGGGACCCAGTACTTC.

The chain combines TRBV2 with TRBJ2-2; tentatively, D is TRBD1 or TRBD2 (5 bases each). From germline, CDR1 is SNHLY and CDR2 FYNNEI. V shed 7 bases and J shed 4 bases, with 16 bases lying between them. The CDR3 runs to 15 residues. The CDR3 is CASNNLRGPTGELFF. CDR3 bases: TGTGCCAGCAATAACCTTAGGGGACCCACCGGGGAGCTGTTTTTT.

V and J are TRBV28 and TRBJ1-1; D unclear. V was pared by 2 bases and J by 1 base, with 5 bases between. There are 13 residues in the CDR3. Germline CDR1 is MDHEN and CDR2 is SYDVKM. CDR3 bases: TGTGCCAGCAGTTTAAATACGAACACTGAAGCTTTCTTT. Translated: CASSLNTNTEAFF.